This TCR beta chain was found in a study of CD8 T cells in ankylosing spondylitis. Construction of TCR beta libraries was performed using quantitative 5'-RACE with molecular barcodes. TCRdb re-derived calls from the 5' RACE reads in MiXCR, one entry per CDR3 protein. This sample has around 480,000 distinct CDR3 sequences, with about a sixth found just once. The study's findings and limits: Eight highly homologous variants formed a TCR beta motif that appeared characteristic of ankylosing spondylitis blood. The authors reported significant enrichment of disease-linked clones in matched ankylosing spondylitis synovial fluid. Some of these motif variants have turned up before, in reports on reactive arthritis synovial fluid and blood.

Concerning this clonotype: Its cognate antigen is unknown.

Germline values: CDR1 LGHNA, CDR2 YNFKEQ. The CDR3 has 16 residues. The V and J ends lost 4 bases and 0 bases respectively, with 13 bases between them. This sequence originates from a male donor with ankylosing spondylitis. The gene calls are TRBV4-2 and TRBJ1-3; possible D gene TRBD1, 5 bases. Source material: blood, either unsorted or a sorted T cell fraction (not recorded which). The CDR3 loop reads CASSPALGRSGNTIYF. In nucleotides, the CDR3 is TGTGCCAGCAGCCCCGCCTTGGGGCGCTCTGGAAACACCATATATTTT.